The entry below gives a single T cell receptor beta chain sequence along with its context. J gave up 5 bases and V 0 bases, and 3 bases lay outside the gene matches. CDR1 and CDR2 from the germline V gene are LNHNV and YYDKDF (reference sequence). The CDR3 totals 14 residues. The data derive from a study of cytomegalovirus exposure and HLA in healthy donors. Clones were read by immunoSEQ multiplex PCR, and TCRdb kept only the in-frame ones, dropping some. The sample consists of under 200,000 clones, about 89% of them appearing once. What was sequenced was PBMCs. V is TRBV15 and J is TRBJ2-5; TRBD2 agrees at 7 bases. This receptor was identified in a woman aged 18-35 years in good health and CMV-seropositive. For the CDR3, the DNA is TGTGCCACCAGCAGAGATAGTAGCGGGGAGACCCAGTACTTC. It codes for CATSRDSSGETQYF.